This T cell receptor (beta chain) derives from a study of graft-versus-host responses after intestinal transplantation. Study at large: The transplants performed in recipients were multivisceral, liver-intestinal, or isolated intestinal.

With respect to this clone: Its antigen remains unidentified.

Generated by immunoSEQ multiplex PCR, the TCRdb table keeps only in-frame clones and is missing some. The sample lists 100,000 to 120,000 clones; over 85% were seen once. General study points: Some GvH clones appeared in ileal mucosa or blood before recipient bone marrow. Early HvG declines after transplant were associated with peak circulating GvH clone levels. Elevated graft-versus-host to host-versus-graft clonal ratios in allografts were recorded for patients with graft-donor T cell macrochimerism.

This sample comprised unstimulated CD8+ T cells sorted from spleen or lymph node cells, obtained before intestinal transplant. This TCR was sampled from a human donor who received an intestinal transplant.

The CDR3 region has the DNA TGCGCCAGCGCCCAACCTTTACCGGGACTAGACCACCCCGGGGAGCTGTTTTTT. It yields the protein CASAQPLPGLDHPGELFF. The V and J genes are TRBV5-1 and TRBJ2-2, with 8 positions matching TRBD2. The V and J ends lost 7 bases and 6 bases, in that order; junction bases with no gene match: 20. The V gene's germline CDR1 is SGHRS and CDR2 YFSETQ. The CDR3 extends over 18 amino acids.